This T cell receptor (beta chain) was sequenced for a study of T cell responses to AZD1222 COVID-19 vaccine. Study-level information: Samples with a second dose at about 4 or about 12 weeks were pooled together.

Study findings and constraints: Targeting of unmutated variant regions was reportedly seen in nearly half of spike-specific TCRs. Clonal diversity may have been underestimated, and the donors were mostly white British, with more females than males. A rise in Spike-specific TCR breadth and depth followed two AZD1222 doses.

Looked up from germline, CDR1 is ENHRY and CDR2 is SYGVKD. The CDR3 is 14 residues long. V gave up 4 bases and J gave up 2 bases; unmatched junction bases: 2. Turning to this clone: Antigen unknown.

The method was immunoSEQ multiplex PCR; TCRdb's version includes in-frame clones alone and lacks a portion of them. The table shows around 150,000 clones, with approximately 84% occurring only once. The sequencing used peripheral blood, collected on day 0 of AZD1222 vaccination. The chain combines TRBV10-3 with TRBJ1-5; TRBD1 agrees at 7 bases. This sequence originates from an adult in good health. The CDR3 DNA follows: TGTGCCATCAGTGCCGACAGGGGCAATCAGCCCCAGCATTTT. It specifies CAISADRGNQPQHF.